A selection of T cell receptor beta chains follows, all from one sample in a study of blood T cell repertoires in COVID-19. Generated by immunoSEQ multiplex PCR, the TCRdb table keeps only in-frame clones and is missing some. The sample holds about 150,000 clones; roughly 80% are singletons and the top ten take roughly 1.5%. The sequenced material came from peripheral blood. These receptors came from a man at least 80 years old with acute or convalescent COVID-19. Each CDR3 is given with its conserved first and last residue. A D gene is named only where the DNA matches it firmly. Expanded clones are given a class, and other clones once, few, many or no size at all.

>TRBJ1-6|-|TRBV28|-
TGTGCCAGCAGTGGGGGGGGTGATAATTCACCCCTCCACTTT
CASSGGGDNSPLHF
>TRBJ1-1|-|TRBV2|-
TGTGCCAGCACCCCCCCCAGGACAACGAACACTGAAGCTTTCTTT
CASTPPRTTNTEAFF
>TRBJ2-3|-|TRBV10-3|-
TGTGCCATCAAGGCTAGTACTAGCACAGATACGCAGTATTTT
CAIKASTSTDTQYF
>TRBJ1-4|-|TRBV6-5|-
TGTGCCAGCAGTTACTCGCCGAGGAGCACTAATGAAAAACTGTTTTTT
CASSYSPRSTNEKLFF
>TRBJ2-7|-|TRBV11-2|-
TGTGCCAGCAGCTTACTAGGCTACGAGCAGTACTTC
CASSLLGYEQYF
>TRBJ1-5|-|TRBV19|TRBD1
TGTGCCAGTATACAGGGGGCCTTATTTAATCAGCCCCAGCATTTT
CASIQGALFNQPQHF
>TRBJ1-2|-|TRBV5-1|-
TGCGCCAGCAGCTTCGACCAGGACACCGGCTACACCTTC
CASSFDQDTGYTF
>TRBJ2-5|-|TRBV6-2/TRBV6-3|-
TGTGCCAGCAGTCGCCCATCGGCAGGCCGCCCACAAGAGACCCAGTACTTC
CASSRPSAGRPQETQYF
>TRBJ2-7|-|TRBV7-2|-
TGTGCCAGCACCCGCCCCGGGTCCCAAACCGGCGAGCAGTACTTC
CASTRPGSQTGEQYF
>TRBJ1-1|-|TRBV29-1|-
TGCAGCGTTGACAGGGGGAACACTGAAGCTTTCTTT
CSVDRGNTEAFF
>TRBJ1-3|-|TRBV14|-
TGTGCCAGCAGCCAAGACAGGGGTTATGGAAACACCATATATTTT
CASSQDRGYGNTIYF
>TRBJ1-5|few|TRBV7-8|TRBD1
TGTGCCAGCAGCCCCGGGGGACAGGGCTATCAGCCCCAGCATTTT
CASSPGGQGYQPQHF
>TRBJ1-5|-|TRBV7-9|-
TGTGCCAGCACCTGGGGGGGTACGAGCAATCAGCCCCAGCATTTT
CASTWGGTSNQPQHF
>TRBJ2-1|-|TRBV11-3|TRBD2
TGTGCCAGCAGCCCTGGACTAGCGGGAGGCGATGAGCAGTTCTTC
CASSPGLAGGDEQFF
>TRBJ1-2|-|TRBV5-1|-
TGCGCCAGCAGCCTTGGGGAGGCCGGGGACTATGGCTACACCTTC
CASSLGEAGDYGYTF
>TRBJ1-2|-|TRBV6-5|TRBD1
TGTGCCAGCAGTTCAAGGGGACAGGGGGCTGGTGGCTACACCTTC
CASSSRGQGAGGYTF
>TRBJ2-5|-|TRBV6-5|-
TGTGCCAGCACCCGGCTGACCCTTCCAGGGACCCAGTACTTC
CASTRLTLPGTQYF
>TRBJ1-2|-|TRBV2|TRBD1
TGTGCCAGCAGGCCAGGGGGCTATGGCTACACCTTC
CASRPGGYGYTF
>TRBJ2-5|-|TRBV28|-
TGTGCCAGCAGTTTAGATGCCCGAGGGACCCAGTACTTC
CASSLDARGTQYF
>TRBJ2-4|once|TRBV28|TRBD2
TGTGCAAGCAGTTTAGTAGCGGGGTCCGTTAAAATGGCCAAAAACATTCAGTACTTC
CASSLVAGSVKMAKNIQYF
>TRBJ1-1|-|TRBV18|-
TGTGCCAGCTCACCAGAGGAGCCCGGCACCTTGAACACTGAAGCTTTCTTT
CASSPEEPGTLNTEAFF
>TRBJ2-5|-|TRBV5-1|TRBD2
TGCGCCAGCAGTCAGCGGGGGGGCCTAGAGACCCAGTACTTC
CASSQRGGLETQYF
>TRBJ2-4|-|TRBV4-3|TRBD2
TGCGCCAGCAGCCCAGGACTAGCGGGGGGGGACATTCAGTACTTC
CASSPGLAGGDIQYF
>TRBJ2-5|-|TRBV6-6|-
TGTGCCAGCAGTTCGCCCGACATCCTACAAGAGACCCAGTACTTC
CASSSPDILQETQYF
>TRBJ2-5|-|TRBV7-2|TRBD2
TGTGCCAGCAGCTCTGGGACTAGCGGGGGCGGGGAGACCCAGTACTTC
CASSSGTSGGGETQYF
>TRBJ2-2|-|TRBV4-1|TRBD1
TGCGCCAGCAGCCTCGGACAGGGCCGGGCCGGGGAGCTGTTTTTT
CASSLGQGRAGELFF
>TRBJ2-5|-|TRBV3-1/TRBV3-2|TRBD2
TGTGCCAGCAGCCAAACTAGCGGTCAAGAGACCCAGTACTTC
CASSQTSGQETQYF
>TRBJ2-1|-|TRBV10-3|-
TGTGCCATCAGTGGACGGGACAATGAGCAGTTCTTC
CAISGRDNEQFF
>TRBJ1-1|few|TRBV11-1|TRBD1
TGTGCCAGCAGCCCAGGGACAGGGACCTTGAACACTGAAGCTTTCTTT
CASSPGTGTLNTEAFF
>TRBJ2-3|-|TRBV10-3|TRBD2
TGTGCCACCGGGGGGGCGAACACAGATACGCAGTATTTT
CATGGANTDTQYF
>TRBJ1-5|-|TRBV6-5|-
TGTGCCGGGAGACAGGACGGGAATCAGCCCCAGCATTTT
CAGRQDGNQPQHF
>TRBJ1-5|few|TRBV6-2/TRBV6-3|-
TGTGCCAGCAGTTACTCGAGGCAGCCCCAGCATTTT
CASSYSRQPQHF
>TRBJ1-1|-|TRBV7-3|-
TGTGCCAGCAGTACTCAGGGGAACACTGAAGCTTTCTTT
CASSTQGNTEAFF
>TRBJ1-1|-|TRBV7-2|-
TGTGCCAGCAGTTACAGCAACACTGAAGCTTTCTTT
CASSYSNTEAFF
>TRBJ2-5|-|TRBV14|-
TGTGCCAGCAGCCAGACTCAGACCCAGTACTTC
CASSQTQTQYF
>TRBJ1-3|-|TRBV5-4|-
TGTGCCAGCAGCTTGGGAACAGACTCTGGAAACACCATATATTTT
CASSLGTDSGNTIYF
>TRBJ2-7|-|TRBV6-2/TRBV6-3|TRBD1
TGTGCCAGCAGTTACGTCATTAACAGGGGAGCAGCCTACGAGCAGTACTTC
CASSYVINRGAAYEQYF
>TRBJ1-1|once|TRBV10-1|-
TGCGCCAGCAGTGACCCCGGACAGAACACTGAAGCTTTCTTT
CASSDPGQNTEAFF
>TRBJ2-1|few|TRBV18|-
TGTGCCAGCTCACCCCTTCGTGAGCAGTTCTTC
CASSPLREQFF
>TRBJ1-6|-|TRBV5-1|-
TGCGCCAGCAGCCCTCGGGGTCCGGAGACCAATTCACCCCTCCACTTT
CASSPRGPETNSPLHF
>TRBJ1-2|-|TRBV20-1|-
TGCAGTGCCCAGGGTTGGTTGGGCTACACCTTC
CSAQGWLGYTF
>TRBJ1-3|-|TRBV7-2|-
TGTGCCAGCAGCTCTATCACCTCTGGAAACACCATATATTTT
CASSSITSGNTIYF
>TRBJ2-7|-|TRBV6-2/TRBV6-3|-
TGTGCCAGCAGTTACTCCGGGACACTCTCCTACGAGCAGTACTTC
CASSYSGTLSYEQYF
>TRBJ2-3|-|TRBV30|-
TGTGCCTGGAGTCTCACAGATACGCAGTATTTT
CAWSLTDTQYF
>TRBJ2-3|-|TRBV7-8|TRBD2
TGTGCCAGCAGCTTACCCCGCTTAGCGGGGGGGCTGGGCACAGATACGCAGTATTTT
CASSLPRLAGGLGTDTQYF
>TRBJ2-2|-|TRBV2|TRBD1
TGTGCCACTGTGACAGGGTCGGACACCGGGGAGCTGTTTTTT
CATVTGSDTGELFF
>TRBJ1-2|once|TRBV6-5|TRBD1
TGTGCCAGCAGTAAGGACAGGGGGAACTATGGCTACACCTTC
CASSKDRGNYGYTF